The clone carrying this T cell receptor beta chain was seen many times. Its specificity is not known. One end of the junction fails to match germline, which may point to a read error. Generated by immunoSEQ multiplex PCR, the TCRdb table keeps only in-frame clones and is missing some. Found here are tens of thousands of clones, no singletons; the ten largest cover around 1.6%. These data originate in a study of T cell clonality in common variable immunodeficiency. Study results and limitations: Compared with controls, CVID subjects had fewer shared TCRbeta clones.

Most patients and controls had Caucasian heritage. Source material: peripheral blood mononuclear cells. The clonotype was recovered from a person aged 18-70 years in good health.

The part of the CDR3 DNA that was read is TGCGCCAGCAGCCAAGAGAAAGACAGCTCCTCGATGCGCACTGAA. Translated, it gives CASSQEKDSSSMRTE. The full CDR3 is CASSQEKDSSSMRTEAFF. The chain recombines TRBV4-2 with TRBJ1-1; possible D gene TRBD1, 5 bases. The read ends 3 residues before the CDR3 terminus; that terminus is restored from the germline J gene. Germline V gene lookup returns CDR1 LGHNA and CDR2 YNFKEQ. The CDR3 is 18 amino acids.